Shown below are 15 T cell receptor beta chains from a single sample sequenced in a study of regulatory T cells in long-lasting Graves disease. Both iRepertoire HTBI primers and Arm-PCR of CDR3 regions were used to build the TCR beta libraries. TCRdb reanalysed the multiplex PCR reads using MiXCR and keeps one entry per CDR3 protein. In the table there are about 470,000 distinct CDR3 sequences, 20% to 25% of which are singletons. The sample's time point: persistent/refractory GD, antithyroid drugs over 5 years with positive TRAb. RNA extracted from PBMCs served as the sequencing template. The sequencing here drew on peripheral blood mononuclear cells (PBMCs), taken when the disease was refractory, from a patient treated with antithyroid drugs. Receptor source: a female donor with Graves disease.

The V gene is TRBV7-8, the J gene TRBJ2-7; weak D call: TRBD1 (6 bases). CDR3 length: 15 residues. In germline, CDR1 is SGHVS, CDR2 FQNEAQ. The V gene lost 6 bases and the J gene lost 2 bases, with 17 bases spanning the gap. The CDR3 here is CASRSSRTGPYEQYF. The CDR3 DNA is TGTGCCAGCAGATCGTCCAGAACAGGGCCCTACGAGCAGTACTTC.

This chain uses TRBV5-1 with TRBJ2-2; weak D call: TRBD2 (6 bases). V was clipped by 7 bases and J by 1 base, with 14 bases between them. This CDR3 is built from 15 residues. Germline CDR1 reads SGHRS; CDR2 reads YFSETQ. For the CDR3, the DNA is TGCGCCAGCGGGGCCCGGAGGGAGAACACCGGGGAGCTGTTTTTT. Residues: CASGARRENTGELFF. Together with reference TRBV5-1 and TRBJ2-2, the CDR3 gives the full variable domain: KAGVTQTPRYLIKTRGQQVTLSCSPISGHRSVSWYQQTPGQGLQFLFEYFSETQRNKGNFPGRFSGRQFSNSRSEMNVSTLELGDSALYLCASGARRENTGELFFGEGSRLTVL.

This clonotype was seen a handful of times. The CDR3 spells CSGVVVGGQAGGYTF. The DNA for the CDR3 is TGCAGTGGAGTTGTAGTGGGGGGCCAGGCGGGAGGCTACACCTTC. The genes are TRBV20-1 and TRBJ1-2, with D tentatively TRBD1 (6 bases). Trimming shortened V by 7 bases and J by 8 bases, and 26 bases separated the two germline ends. Per germline, CDR1 DFQATT and CDR2 SNEGSKA (reference sequence). CDR3 size: 15 residues.

This chain connects TRBV7-3 to TRBJ2-3; 9 bases map to TRBD2. Germline V lookup: CDR1 SGHTA, CDR2 FQGTGA. With V trimmed by 5 bases and J by 5 bases, 14 bases remained unmatched. This CDR3 is built from 17 residues. CDR3 loop: CASSPAAGAGGIDTQYF. CDR3 bases: TGTGCCAGCAGCCCCGCGGCCGGGGCGGGGGGGATAGATACGCAGTATTTT.

The chain has TRBV18 and TRBJ1-1, with 7 nucleotides matching TRBD1. Germline trimming cut 3 bases from V and 7 bases from J; bases unmatched to any gene: 11. There are 15 residues in the CDR3. CDR1 is KGHSH and CDR2 is LQKENI in the germline V gene. CDR3 protein: CASSPRQGLWFEAFF. In DNA form, the CDR3 reads TGTGCCAGCTCACCCCGACAGGGACTTTGGTTTGAAGCTTTCTTT.

This clonotype was counted only a few times. V usage is TRBV7-3 and J usage is TRBJ1-2, with D possibly TRBD1 on 6 matching bases. Germline CDR1 and CDR2: SGHTA and FQGTGA. CDR3 length: 17 residues. Trimming took off 5 bases at V and 4 bases at J, with 23 bases between the two ends. The DNA of the CDR3 is TGTGCCAGCAGCCTTAATAGGGTGGCAGGGGCAACCTATGGCTACACCTTC. As protein: CASSLNRVAGATYGYTF.

This clonotype turned up a few times. The V and J genes are TRBV20-1 and TRBJ1-5; D is uncertain. Germline V gene sequence: CDR1 DFQATT, CDR2 SNEGSKA (reference sequence). The V end lost 6 bases, the J end lost 4 bases, and 16 bases lay between the germline ends. CDR3 length: 14 amino acids. The CDR3 nucleotides are TGCAGTGCCCTGGGAGGCCCGGGTAATCAGCCCCAGCATTTT. This translates into CSALGGPGNQPQHF.

The chain recombines TRBV19 with TRBJ1-5, with D tentatively TRBD1 (5 bases). V gave up 8 bases and J gave up 3 bases, with 11 bases separating them. The length of the CDR3 is 13 residues. Germline V gives CDR1 LNHDA, CDR2 SQIVND (reference sequence). CDR3 protein: CASGRGDNQPQHF. The CDR3 DNA follows: TGTGCCAGTGGTAGGGGCGACAATCAGCCCCAGCATTTT. The variable domain in full, with the rest retrieved from reference TRBV19 and TRBJ1-5, is DGGITQSPKYLFRKEGQNVTLSCEQNLNHDAMYWYRQDPGQGLRLIYYSQIVNDFQKGDIAEGYSVSREKKESFPLTVTSAQKNPTAFYLCASGRGDNQPQHFGDGTRLSIL.

This clonotype was counted between two and nine times. The chain employs TRBV4-1 and TRBJ1-5, with 8 bases aligning to TRBD1. V was clipped by 4 bases and J by 7 bases; unmatched bases: 9. The CDR3 totals 15 residues. CDR1 is MGHRA, CDR2 YSYEKL, per germline. DNA for the CDR3: TGCGCCAGCAGCCCGATCGGACAGGGAGGCCAGCCCCAGCATTTT. It specifies CASSPIGQGGQPQHF.

This clonotype occurred many times. V is TRBV27 and J is TRBJ2-2; D is perhaps TRBD2 (6 bases). CDR1 is MNHEY, CDR2 SMNVEV, per germline (reference sequence). This CDR3 region has 15 residues. The germline V and J ends were trimmed by 2 bases and 7 bases, with 14 bases remaining between them. CDR3 amino acids: CASSLRRAGYGELFF. The CDR3, as DNA: TGTGCCAGCAGTTTAAGGAGGGCGGGTTACGGGGAGCTGTTTTTT.

This chain connects TRBV20-1 to TRBJ2-5; the match to TRBD1 covers 7 bases. The V and J ends lost 1 base and 2 bases, in that order; junction bases with no gene match: 4. Germline-derived CDR1 and CDR2 are DFQATT and SNEGSKA (reference sequence). The CDR3 loop spans 14 amino acids. The DNA of the CDR3 is TGCAGTGCTAGAGCCCAGGGACAGCAAGAGACCCAGTACTTC. Translating gives CSARAQGQQETQYF.

This clonotype was observed a handful of times. CDR3 coding DNA: TGTGCCAGCAGTTACTCAGATACGCAGTATTTT. It codes for CASSYSDTQYF. The genes are TRBV6-2 or TRBV6-3 and TRBJ2-3; D unresolved. CDR1 MNHEY and CDR2 SVGEGT come from the germline V gene. V was cut by 0 bases and J by 5 bases, with 0 bases left in between. The CDR3 has 11 amino acids.

V usage is TRBV20-1 and J usage is TRBJ2-1; perhaps TRBD1 as D (6 bases). V lost 3 bases, J lost 0 bases, and 18 bases lay in between. This CDR3 spans 17 amino acids. Germline lookup yields CDR1 DFQATT and CDR2 SNEGSKA (reference sequence). The CDR3 reads CSARGAHRRFSYNEQFF. For the CDR3, the DNA is TGCAGTGCTAGGGGGGCGCACAGAAGGTTCTCCTACAATGAGCAGTTCTTC.

This clonotype was counted ten times or more. The chain is built from TRBV13 and TRBJ1-1, with D perhaps matching TRBD1 (5 bases). The CDR3 loop spans 14 amino acids. Germline V lookup: CDR1 PRHDT, CDR2 FYEKMQ (reference sequence). V gave up 7 bases and J gave up 0 bases, with 12 bases separating them. For the CDR3, the DNA is TGTGCCAGCAATGCGGGACTTTTGAACACTGAAGCTTTCTTT. Translation: CASNAGLLNTEAFF.

The chain has TRBV7-9 and TRBJ2-1; TRBD2 matches at 7 bases. V was clipped by 5 bases and J by 0 bases; unmatched bases: 7. The CDR3 contains 16 residues. From germline, CDR1 is SEHNR and CDR2 FQNEAQ (reference sequence). The CDR3 DNA sequence: TGTGCCAGCAGCCCACCCGGGGGGAGCTCCTACAATGAGCAGTTCTTC. This encodes CASSPPGGSSYNEQFF.